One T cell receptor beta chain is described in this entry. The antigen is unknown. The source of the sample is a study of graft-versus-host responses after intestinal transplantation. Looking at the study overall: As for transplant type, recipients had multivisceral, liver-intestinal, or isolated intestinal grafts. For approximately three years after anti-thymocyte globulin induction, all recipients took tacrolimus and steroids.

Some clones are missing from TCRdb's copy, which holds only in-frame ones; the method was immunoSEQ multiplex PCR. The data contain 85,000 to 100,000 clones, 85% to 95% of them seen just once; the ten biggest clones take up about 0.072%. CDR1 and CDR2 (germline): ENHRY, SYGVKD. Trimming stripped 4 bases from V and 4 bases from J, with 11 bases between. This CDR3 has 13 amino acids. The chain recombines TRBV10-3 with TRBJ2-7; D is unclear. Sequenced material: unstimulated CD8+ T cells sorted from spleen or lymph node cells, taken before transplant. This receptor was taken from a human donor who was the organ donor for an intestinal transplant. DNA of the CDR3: TGTGCCATCAGTGGTTCCAGACAATACGAGCAGTACTTC. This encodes CAISGSRQYEQYF.